The 11 T cell receptor beta chains reported below all come from one sample, sequenced in a study of beta chain features in type 1 diabetes. Whole-study findings and limits: Moderate but significant shortening of TCRB CDR3s was recorded in all four CD4+ subsets from Type 1 diabetes patients.

Antigens of these TCRs are unknown. The authors reverse transcribed all of the isolated RNA, so sequencing captured expressed TCRB transcripts. Assay: immunoSEQ multiplex PCR; the TCRdb copy retains only in-frame clones and omits some. Counted here are hundreds of thousands of clones, more than 12% occurring once; the ten biggest clones make up less than 0.04%. Material for sequencing was naive CD4+ T cells from blood. These receptors all come from a young man with type 1 diabetes.

In this sample, this clone turned up once. The chain is built from TRBV19 and TRBJ2-5; D may match TRBD1 or TRBD2 (5 bases each). The V and J ends lost 7 bases and 1 base respectively, with 16 bases between them. The CDR3 is 15 residues long. Per the germline V gene, CDR1 is LNHDA and CDR2 is SQIVND (reference sequence). CDR3 residues: CASTLTWGPQETQYF. In DNA form, the CDR3 reads TGTGCCAGTACTCTCACCTGGGGACCCCAAGAGACCCAGTACTTC.

This chain uses TRBV18 with TRBJ2-7; D possibly corresponds to TRBD1 (6 bases). Trimming stripped 5 bases from V and 3 bases from J, with 11 bases between. CDR1 and CDR2 (germline): KGHSH, LQKENI. The length of the CDR3 is 13 residues. CDR3 residues: CASSYQGIYEQYF. The CDR3 nucleotides are TGTGCCAGCTCATACCAGGGGATCTACGAGCAGTACTTC.

The chain combines TRBV7-2 with TRBJ2-5; D remains ambiguous. The CDR3 extends over 12 amino acids. Trimming stripped 3 bases from V and 5 bases from J, with 7 bases between. Germline V gives CDR1 SGHTA, CDR2 FQGNSA. CDR3 residues: CASSLVMETQYF. The CDR3 DNA reads as TGTGCCAGCAGCTTGGTAATGGAGACCCAGTACTTC. Using reference TRBV7-2 and TRBJ2-5 for the parts outside the CDR3, the full variable domain is GAGVSQSPSNKVTEKGKDVELRCDPISGHTALYWYRQSLGQGLEFLIYFQGNSAPDKSGLPSDRFSAERTGGSVSTLTIQRTQQEDSAVYLCASSLVMETQYFGPGTRLLVL.

The rearrangement joins TRBV2 to TRBJ1-1; no clear D. In germline, CDR1 is SNHLY, CDR2 FYNNEI. Between the trimmed V and J ends, which lost 7 bases and 7 bases, there was a span of 25 bases. The CDR3 covers 16 residues. CDR3 DNA: TGTGCCAGCAAATACTCAGGACTCGGGTGGTCGAATGAAGCTTTCTTT. Translating it yields CASKYSGLGWSNEAFF.

This clone was seen a few times. The chain joins TRBV7-9 to TRBJ2-5; 8 positions agree with TRBD1. Germline CDR1 is SEHNR and CDR2 is FQNEAQ (reference sequence). The trim removed 4 bases at V and 5 bases at J, leaving 12 bases unmatched. There are 16 residues in the CDR3. CDR3 loop: CASSSRPVRGPETQYF. DNA of the CDR3: TGTGCCAGCAGCTCCCGCCCGGTCAGGGGGCCTGAGACCCAGTACTTC. Combining the CDR3 with reference TRBV7-9 and TRBJ2-5 gives the whole variable domain DTGVSQNPRHKITKRGQNVTFRCDPISEHNRLYWYRQTLGQGPEFLTYFQNEAQLEKSRLLSDRFSAERPKGSFSTLEIQRTEQGDSAMYLCASSSRPVRGPETQYFGPGTRLLVL.

The V call is TRBV4-1, the J call TRBJ2-5, with D possibly being TRBD2 (5 bases). There are 15 residues in the CDR3. CDR1 is MGHRA and CDR2 is YSYEKL in the germline V gene. V was clipped by 5 bases and J by 2 bases, with 15 bases between them. The CDR3 sequence is CASSKGQPGQETQYF. In nucleotides, the CDR3 is TGCGCCAGCAGCAAAGGCCAACCGGGACAAGAGACCCAGTACTTC.

This clone has more than one count but fewer than ten. The rearrangement links TRBV30 to TRBJ1-4; a weak D match, TRBD1 (5 bases). V dropped 1 base and J dropped 9 bases, with 12 bases sitting between them. CDR3 length equals 13 residues. CDR1 is GTSNPN and CDR2 is SVGIG in the germline V gene (reference sequence). The DNA of the CDR3 is TGTGCCTGGAGTGGGGGCCTCCGCCAAAAACTGTTTTTT. It is translated as CAWSGGLRQKLFF.

The rearrangement joins TRBV5-4 to TRBJ1-3, with D unclear. The CDR3 contains 13 residues. V was pared by 6 bases and J by 3 bases, with 10 bases between. Looked up from germline, CDR1 is SGHNT and CDR2 is YYREEE (reference sequence). CDR3 sequence: CASKLFSGNTIYF. In nucleotides, the CDR3 is TGTGCCAGCAAACTGTTTAGTGGAAACACCATATATTTT.

The genes are TRBV7-9 and TRBJ2-2; D is possibly TRBD2 (6 bases). Germline values: CDR1 SEHNR, CDR2 FQNEAQ (reference sequence). The CDR3 sequence is 16 residues long. Between the trimmed V and J ends, which lost 4 bases and 4 bases, there was a span of 16 bases. The CDR3 reads CASSSRTTRGTGELFF. The CDR3 DNA follows: TGTGCCAGCAGCTCCAGGACTACCAGAGGCACCGGGGAGCTGTTTTTT.

This clone was observed a few times. The chain carries TRBV7-8 and TRBJ2-3; the D gene is possibly TRBD2 (5 bases). V was pared by 5 bases and J by 1 base, with 13 bases between. Germline V gene sequence: CDR1 SGHVS, CDR2 FQNEAQ. The CDR3 runs 15 residues. CDR3 in DNA: TGTGCCAGCAGCAAACTCCGGGATCGCACAGATACGCAGTATTTT. As protein: CASSKLRDRTDTQYF.

This clone was found a few times. V usage is TRBV29-1 and J usage is TRBJ1-4, with 7 positions matching TRBD1. V gave up 7 bases and J gave up 8 bases; unmatched junction bases: 7. This CDR3 comprises 12 residues. In germline, CDR1 is SQVTM, CDR2 ANQGSEA. CDR3 region: CSGRTGGEKLFF. The CDR3, as DNA: TGCAGCGGAAGGACAGGAGGAGAAAAACTGTTTTTT.